This paragraph reports one T cell receptor (beta chain). This entry is derived from a study of shared T cell receptors in the human thymus. Sequenced by immunoSEQ multiplex PCR; TCRdb stores in-frame clones only, minus some. The sample includes almost 550,000 clones, about four fifths of them seen just once. This CDR3 region has 13 residues. Per germline, CDR1 MDHEN and CDR2 SYDVKM. Trimming shortened V by 2 bases and J by 11 bases, and 15 bases separated the two germline ends. These data were also filed under a second study, of human thymus T cells. That paper states: Gene usage for V and J segments appeared biased in thymic and blood repertoires. Thymic TCR repertoires of unrelated people reportedly overlapped highly.

The receptor's source is a boy younger than two with a congenital heart defect. Sequenced input: thymocytes. The rearrangement links TRBV28 to TRBJ1-1; no clear D gene. As DNA, the CDR3 is TGTGCCAGCAGTTTAACAGAGGGTGGGGAGGCTTTCTTT. As protein: CASSLTEGGEAFF.